This TCR beta chain comes out of a study of shared clonotypes between healthy human individuals. Study in general: The plates for each donor numbered three CD4 naive, three CD4 memory, two CD8 naive and one CD8 memory.

J lost 4 bases, V lost 5 bases, and 4 bases had no gene match. Germline CDR1 and CDR2: SGHRS and YFSETQ. The CDR3 covers 13 residues. Points on this clone: Antigen: not known. Other DNA sequences within the sample encode an identical CDR3.

As handled by the study authors: ImmunoSEQ output lacked quality scores and full-length reads, limiting matched filtering. This table comes from immunoSEQ multiplex PCR, and its TCRdb copy is limited to in-frame clones, with some not included. That table supplies the V and J calls and clone size; D and trimming were determined from the DNA. The sample lists 2 million to 2.5 million clones, approximately 95% occurring once. Study findings and constraints: Relative to memory subsets, naive subsets generally showed larger estimated richness. The diversity represented, both genetic and in exposure history, was limited by few donors.

This chain links TRBV5-1 with TRBJ2-7; 9 nucleotides match TRBD2. This TCR was recovered from a man younger than 35 in good health. Specimen: naive CD4+ T cells sorted from blood. Specified subset: CD45RA+ positively selected. The CDR3 region has the DNA TGCGCCAGCAGTAGCGGGAGTGGGTACGAGCAGTACTTC. It encodes CASSSGSGYEQYF.